The TCR beta chain described here comes from a study of blood T cell repertoires in COVID-19. For the study at large: Acute and convalescent COVID-19 samples came from the United States, Italy and Spain. PBMCs, B-cell-depleted T cells, or T cells were the source of the cDNA or gDNA that made up the material.

CDR3 length: 16 residues. The V gene lost 5 bases and the J gene lost 0 bases, with 13 bases spanning the gap. CDR1 is MNHEY and CDR2 is SVGEGT in the germline V gene. TCRdb's table, derived via immunoSEQ multiplex PCR, lists solely in-frame clones and lacks some. Of roughly 73,000 clones listed, approximately 86% are singletons. The TCR was taken from a man in his 70s with active COVID-19. The genes are TRBV6-2 or TRBV6-3 and TRBJ2-2; a weak D match, TRBD1 (5 bases). The sample taken for sequencing was peripheral blood. CDR3 bases: TGTGCCAGCAGTACCCCCGGCAGGGCGAACACCGGGGAGCTGTTTTTT. It codes for CASSTPGRANTGELFF.